This TCR beta chain was sequenced in a study of blood T cell repertoires in COVID-19. Study background: Researchers got acute and convalescent COVID-19 samples from the United States, Italy and Spain. From T cells, B-cell-depleted T cells, or PBMCs came the material, which was cDNA or gDNA.

Patients of the Seattle cohort, enrolled during active infection, were followed longitudinally. Trimming removed 6 bases from V and 2 bases from J, with 10 bases in between. This CDR3 region has 13 residues. Germline V gene data show CDR1 as MNHNY and CDR2 as SVGAGI (reference sequence). How the authors handled the data: Estimation of nucleated cell counts was performed using reference gene primer amplification. Some clones are missing from TCRdb's copy, which holds only in-frame ones; the method was immunoSEQ multiplex PCR. V and J calls and clone size are given by that table; D and trimming were obtained from the DNA. This table holds 350,000 or so clones, approximately 90% found once.

The material sequenced was peripheral blood. The J gene is TRBJ1-2, the V gene TRBV6-6; perhaps TRBD1 as D (6 bases). The clonotype comes from a woman aged 55-69 years with COVID-19, enrolled during active disease. The CDR3 DNA is TGTGCCAGCAGCTCGGACAGCAACTATGGCTACACCTTC. Translated, it gives CASSSDSNYGYTF.